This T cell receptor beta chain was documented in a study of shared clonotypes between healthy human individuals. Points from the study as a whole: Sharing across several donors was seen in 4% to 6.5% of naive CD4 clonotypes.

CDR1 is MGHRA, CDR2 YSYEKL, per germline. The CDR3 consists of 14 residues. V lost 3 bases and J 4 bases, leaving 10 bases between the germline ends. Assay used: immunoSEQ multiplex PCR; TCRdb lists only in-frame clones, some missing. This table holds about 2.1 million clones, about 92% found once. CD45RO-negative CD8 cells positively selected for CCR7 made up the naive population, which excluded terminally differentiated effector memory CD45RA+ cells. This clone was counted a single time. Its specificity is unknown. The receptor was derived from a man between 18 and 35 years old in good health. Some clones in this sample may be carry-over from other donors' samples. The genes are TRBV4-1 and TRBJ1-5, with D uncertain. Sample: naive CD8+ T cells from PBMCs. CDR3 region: CASSHGSYNQPQHF. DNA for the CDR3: TGCGCCAGCAGCCACGGCAGTTATAATCAGCCCCAGCATTTT.